These T cell receptor beta chains were read from a single sample in a study of cytomegalovirus exposure and HLA in healthy donors. The table came from immunoSEQ multiplex PCR; TCRdb's copy has only in-frame clones and leaves some out. The table records about 88,000 clones, 90% of them present only once. The specimen was PBMCs. These receptor sequences come from a man younger than 35 in good health and CMV-seronegative. Both conserved end residues are part of each CDR3. Each record gives: CDR3 protein, J gene, V gene.

CASRLGPRQNTEAFF | TRBJ1-1 | TRBV28
CASSVPGGRGFYEQYF | TRBJ2-7 | TRBV28
CASSRAGPYNEQFF | TRBJ2-1 | TRBV6-1
CASSEKGLDELFF | TRBJ2-2 | TRBV10-2
CASSISPGTTLYEQYF | TRBJ2-7 | TRBV11-1
CSSSLSSGSSTDTQYF | TRBJ2-3 | TRBV7-9
CASTEGTNYGYTF | TRBJ1-2 | TRBV2
CASSQSGLAHEQYF | TRBJ2-7 | TRBV4-3
CASSLVGGRDLKRDNEQFF | TRBJ2-1 | TRBV7-9
CASSQLHPTNEQYF | TRBJ2-7 | TRBV4-1
CASSYSDGLSGGYTF | TRBJ1-2 | TRBV6-6
CASKEGPANYGYTF | TRBJ1-2 | TRBV6-5
CASAVTGTMNTEAFF | TRBJ1-1 | TRBV27
CASSLPVLAAYNEQFF | TRBJ2-1 | TRBV7-2
CASRVDSLNTEAFF | TRBJ1-1 | TRBV5-1
CASSKERWGPSTEAFF | TRBJ1-1 | TRBV21-1